This paragraph reports one T cell receptor beta chain. As yet, its antigen is unknown. A much larger clone differs from this one at a single base, so this may be a read error. Germline lookup yields CDR1 DFQATT and CDR2 SNEGSKA (reference sequence). V gave up 4 bases and J gave up 4 bases, with 11 bases separating them. The CDR3 consists of 13 residues. TCRdb processed the PCR reads anew with MiXCR; each CDR3 protein has one entry. Among over 600,000 distinct CDR3 sequences listed, about 20% were seen once. This specimen belongs to a study of molecular identifiers for immune sequencing clone quantification. Study conclusions and caveats: Underestimation of highly expanded clone sizes could arise where identical TCR molecules share a barcode. Among roughly 910,000 naive cells, spiked Jurkat TCR RNA from a single cell was reportedly detectable.

This receptor was identified in a human donor in good health. Some libraries in this study had Jurkat cell RNA spiked in. V is TRBV20-1 and J is TRBJ1-5; a weak D match, TRBD1 (5 bases). The sample was naive CD8+ T cells from blood, with Jurkat cell RNA spiked in. Described subset: FACS-sorted CD8+CD4-CCR7+CD45RA+ naive T cells. DNA for the CDR3: TGCAGTGCTAAAGGGGAGGGAAATCAGCCCCAGCATTTT. This encodes CSAKGEGNQPQHF.